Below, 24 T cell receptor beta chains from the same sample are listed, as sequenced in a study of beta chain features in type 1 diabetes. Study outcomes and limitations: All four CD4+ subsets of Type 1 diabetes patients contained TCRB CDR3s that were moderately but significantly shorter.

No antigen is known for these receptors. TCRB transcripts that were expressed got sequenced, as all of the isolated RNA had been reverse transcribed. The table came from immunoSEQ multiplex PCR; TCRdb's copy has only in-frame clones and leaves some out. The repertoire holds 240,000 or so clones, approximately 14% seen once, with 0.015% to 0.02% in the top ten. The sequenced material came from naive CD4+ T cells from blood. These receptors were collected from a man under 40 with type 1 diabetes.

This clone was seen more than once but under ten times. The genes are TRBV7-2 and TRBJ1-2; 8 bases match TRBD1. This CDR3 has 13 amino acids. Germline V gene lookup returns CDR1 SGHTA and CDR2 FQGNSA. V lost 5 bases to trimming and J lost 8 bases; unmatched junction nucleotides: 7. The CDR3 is CASSKDRAAGYTF. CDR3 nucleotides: TGTGCCAGCAGCAAGGACAGGGCAGCCGGCTACACCTTC.

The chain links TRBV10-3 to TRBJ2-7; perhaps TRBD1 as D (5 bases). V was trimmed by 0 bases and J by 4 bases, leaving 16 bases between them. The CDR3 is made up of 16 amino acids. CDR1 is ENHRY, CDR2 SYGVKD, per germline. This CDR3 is CAISESKGPAGYEQYF. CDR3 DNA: TGTGCCATCAGTGAGTCGAAGGGGCCCGCCGGATACGAGCAGTACTTC.

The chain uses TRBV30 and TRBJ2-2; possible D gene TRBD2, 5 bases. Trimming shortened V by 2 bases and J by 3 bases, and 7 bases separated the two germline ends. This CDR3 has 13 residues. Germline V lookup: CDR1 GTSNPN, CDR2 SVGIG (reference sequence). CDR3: CAWSREYTGELFF. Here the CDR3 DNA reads TGTGCCTGGAGTAGGGAGTACACCGGGGAGCTGTTTTTT.

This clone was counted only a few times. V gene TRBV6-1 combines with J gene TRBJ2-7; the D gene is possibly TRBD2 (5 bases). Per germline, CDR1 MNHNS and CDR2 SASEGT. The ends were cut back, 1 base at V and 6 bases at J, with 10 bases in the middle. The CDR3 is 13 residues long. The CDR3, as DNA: TGTGCCAGCAGTGAAGAGGGAGAGGCCGAGCAGTACTTC. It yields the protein CASSEEGEAEQYF.

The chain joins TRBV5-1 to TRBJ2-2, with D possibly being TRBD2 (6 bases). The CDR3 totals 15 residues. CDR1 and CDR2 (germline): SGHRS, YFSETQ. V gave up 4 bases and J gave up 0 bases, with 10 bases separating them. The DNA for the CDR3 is TGCGCCAGCAGCCCCGCGGGGACGAACACCGGGGAGCTGTTTTTT. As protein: CASSPAGTNTGELFF. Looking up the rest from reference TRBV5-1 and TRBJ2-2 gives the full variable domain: KAGVTQTPRYLIKTRGQQVTLSCSPISGHRSVSWYQQTPGQGLQFLFEYFSETQRNKGNFPGRFSGRQFSNSRSEMNVSTLELGDSALYLCASSPAGTNTGELFFGEGSRLTVL.

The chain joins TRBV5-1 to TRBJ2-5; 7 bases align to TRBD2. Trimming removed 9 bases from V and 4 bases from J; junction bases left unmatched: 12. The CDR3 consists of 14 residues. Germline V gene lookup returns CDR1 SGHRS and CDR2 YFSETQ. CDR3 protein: CATSPRGSGETQYF. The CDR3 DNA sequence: TGCGCCACCTCGCCCCGCGGGAGCGGAGAGACCCAGTACTTC. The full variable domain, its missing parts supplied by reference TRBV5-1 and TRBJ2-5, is KAGVTQTPRYLIKTRGQQVTLSCSPISGHRSVSWYQQTPGQGLQFLFEYFSETQRNKGNFPGRFSGRQFSNSRSEMNVSTLELGDSALYLCATSPRGSGETQYFGPGTRLLVL.

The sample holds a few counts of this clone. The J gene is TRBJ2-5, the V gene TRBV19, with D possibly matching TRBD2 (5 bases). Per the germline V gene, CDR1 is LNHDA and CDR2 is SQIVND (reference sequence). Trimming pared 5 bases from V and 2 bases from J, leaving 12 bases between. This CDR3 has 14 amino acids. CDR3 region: CASSFRTLQETQYF. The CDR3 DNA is TGTGCCAGTAGTTTCCGGACTCTTCAAGAGACCCAGTACTTC.

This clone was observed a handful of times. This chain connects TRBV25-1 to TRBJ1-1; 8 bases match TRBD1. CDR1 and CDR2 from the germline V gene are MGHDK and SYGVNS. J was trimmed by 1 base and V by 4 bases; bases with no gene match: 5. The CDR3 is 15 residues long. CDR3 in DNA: TGTGCCAGCAGTGTAGGGGACAGGCGGAACACTGAAGCTTTCTTT. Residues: CASSVGDRRNTEAFF.

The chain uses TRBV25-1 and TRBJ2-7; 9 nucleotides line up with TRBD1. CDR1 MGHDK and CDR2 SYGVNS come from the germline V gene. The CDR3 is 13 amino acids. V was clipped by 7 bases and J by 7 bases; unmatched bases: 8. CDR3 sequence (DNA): TGTGCCAGCACCGGGACAGGGTCTGGTGAGCAGTACTTC. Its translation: CASTGTGSGEQYF.

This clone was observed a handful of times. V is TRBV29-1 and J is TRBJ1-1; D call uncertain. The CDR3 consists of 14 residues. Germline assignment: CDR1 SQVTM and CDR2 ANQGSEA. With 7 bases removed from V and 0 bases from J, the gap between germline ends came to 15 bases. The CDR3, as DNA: TGCAGCGCCAGAACTGACACCCTGAACACTGAAGCTTTCTTT. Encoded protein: CSARTDTLNTEAFF.

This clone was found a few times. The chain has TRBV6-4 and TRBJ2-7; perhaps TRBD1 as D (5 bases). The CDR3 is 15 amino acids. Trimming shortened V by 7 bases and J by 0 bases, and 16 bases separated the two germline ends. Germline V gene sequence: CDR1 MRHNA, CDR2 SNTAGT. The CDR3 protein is CASNRQQGISYEQYF. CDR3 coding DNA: TGTGCCAGCAATAGACAGCAAGGAATCTCCTACGAGCAGTACTTC.

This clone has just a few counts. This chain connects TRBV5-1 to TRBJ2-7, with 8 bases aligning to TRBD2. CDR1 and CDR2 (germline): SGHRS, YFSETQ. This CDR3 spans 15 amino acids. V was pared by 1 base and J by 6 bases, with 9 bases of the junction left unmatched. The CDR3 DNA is TGCGCCAGCAGCTTGTTACGGGCTAGCGGGCTCGAGCAGTACTTC. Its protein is CASSLLRASGLEQYF.

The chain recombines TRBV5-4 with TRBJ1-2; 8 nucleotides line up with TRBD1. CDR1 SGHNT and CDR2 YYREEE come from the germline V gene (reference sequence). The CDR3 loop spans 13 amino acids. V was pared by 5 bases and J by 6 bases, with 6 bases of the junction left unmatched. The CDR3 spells CASRRQGSDGYTF. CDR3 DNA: TGTGCCAGCAGGAGACAGGGGTCTGATGGCTACACCTTC. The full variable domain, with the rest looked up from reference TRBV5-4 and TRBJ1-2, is ETGVTQSPTHLIKTRGQQVTLRCSSQSGHNTVSWYQQALGQGPQFIFQYYREEENGRGNFPPRFSGLQFPNYSSELNVNALELDDSALYLCASRRQGSDGYTFGSGTRLTVV.

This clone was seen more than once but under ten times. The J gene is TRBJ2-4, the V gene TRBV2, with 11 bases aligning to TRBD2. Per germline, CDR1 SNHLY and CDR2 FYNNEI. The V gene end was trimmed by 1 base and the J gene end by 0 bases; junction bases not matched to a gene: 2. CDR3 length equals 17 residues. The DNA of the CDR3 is TGTGCCAGCAGTGAAGAGGGACTAGCGGTAGCCAAAAACATTCAGTACTTC. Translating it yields CASSEEGLAVAKNIQYF. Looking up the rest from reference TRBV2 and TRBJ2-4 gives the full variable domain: EPEVTQTPSHQVTQMGQEVILRCVPISNHLYFYWYRQILGQKVEFLVSFYNNEISEKSEIFDDQFSVERPDGSNFTLKIRSTKLEDSAMYFCASSEEGLAVAKNIQYFGAGTRLSVL.

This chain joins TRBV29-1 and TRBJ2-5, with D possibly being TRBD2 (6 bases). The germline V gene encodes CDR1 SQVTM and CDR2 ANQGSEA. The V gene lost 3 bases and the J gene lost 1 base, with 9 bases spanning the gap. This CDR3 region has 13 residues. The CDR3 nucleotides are TGCAGCGTTGAGCGGGGCCTCCAAGAGACCCAGTACTTC. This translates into CSVERGLQETQYF.

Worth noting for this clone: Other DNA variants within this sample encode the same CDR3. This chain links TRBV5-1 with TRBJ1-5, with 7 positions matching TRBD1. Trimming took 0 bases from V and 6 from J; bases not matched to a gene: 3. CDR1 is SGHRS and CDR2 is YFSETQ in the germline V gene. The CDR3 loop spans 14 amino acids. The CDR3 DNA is TGCGCCAGCAGCTTGGGAGGGGGCGGTCAGCCCCAGCATTTT. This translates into CASSLGGGGQPQHF.

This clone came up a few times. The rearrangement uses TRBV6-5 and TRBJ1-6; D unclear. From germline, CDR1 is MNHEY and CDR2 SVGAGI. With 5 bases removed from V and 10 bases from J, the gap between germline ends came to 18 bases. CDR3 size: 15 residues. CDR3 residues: CASSPPGFKRSPLHF. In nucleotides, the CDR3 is TGTGCCAGCAGTCCCCCGGGCTTTAAGCGGTCACCCCTCCACTTT.

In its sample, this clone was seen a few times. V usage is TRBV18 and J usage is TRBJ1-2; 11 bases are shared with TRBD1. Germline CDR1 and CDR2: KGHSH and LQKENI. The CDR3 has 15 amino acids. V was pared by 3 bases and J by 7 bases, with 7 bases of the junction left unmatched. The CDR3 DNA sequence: TGTGCCAGCTCACCGTCGGACAGGGGGCGAAGTGGCTACACCTTC. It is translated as CASSPSDRGRSGYTF.

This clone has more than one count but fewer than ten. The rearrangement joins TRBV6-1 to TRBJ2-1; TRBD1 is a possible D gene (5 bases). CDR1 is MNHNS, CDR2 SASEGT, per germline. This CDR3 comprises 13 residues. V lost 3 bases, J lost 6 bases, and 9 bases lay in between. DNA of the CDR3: TGTGCCAGCAGTGATACCCAGGGCAATGAGCAGTTCTTC. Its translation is CASSDTQGNEQFF.

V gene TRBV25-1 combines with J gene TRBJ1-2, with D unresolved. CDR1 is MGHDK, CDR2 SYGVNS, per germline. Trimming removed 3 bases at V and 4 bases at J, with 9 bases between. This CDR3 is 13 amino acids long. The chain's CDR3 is CASSDHSTYGYTF. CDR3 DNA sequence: TGTGCCAGCAGTGACCACAGTACCTATGGCTACACCTTC.

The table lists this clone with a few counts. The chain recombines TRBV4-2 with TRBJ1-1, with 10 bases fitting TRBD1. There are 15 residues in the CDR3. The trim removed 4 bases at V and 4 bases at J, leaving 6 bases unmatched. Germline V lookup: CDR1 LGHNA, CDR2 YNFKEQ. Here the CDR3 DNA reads TGTGCCAGCAGCCGGGGACAGGGGAGGGGCACTGAAGCTTTCTTT. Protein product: CASSRGQGRGTEAFF.

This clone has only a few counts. CDR3 protein: CASSPGQIEKNIQYF. CDR3 bases: TGTGCCAGCAGCCCAGGACAGATTGAGAAAAACATTCAGTACTTC. This chain links TRBV7-9 with TRBJ2-4; D may be TRBD1 (6 bases). The V end was cut by 5 bases, the J end by 4 bases, with 15 bases between. The CDR3 loop spans 15 amino acids. Germline CDR1 is SEHNR and CDR2 is FQNEAQ (reference sequence).

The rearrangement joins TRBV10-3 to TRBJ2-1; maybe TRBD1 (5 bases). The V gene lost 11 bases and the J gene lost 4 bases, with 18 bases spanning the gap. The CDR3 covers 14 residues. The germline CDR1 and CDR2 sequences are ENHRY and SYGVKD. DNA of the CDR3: TGTGCCTCCTCGGCAGGGCCCCTGTACAATGAGCAGTTCTTC. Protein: CASSAGPLYNEQFF.

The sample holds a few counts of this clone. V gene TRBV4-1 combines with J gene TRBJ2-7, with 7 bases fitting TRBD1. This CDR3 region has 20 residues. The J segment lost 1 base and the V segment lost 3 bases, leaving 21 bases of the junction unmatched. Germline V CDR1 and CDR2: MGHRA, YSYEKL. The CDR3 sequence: CASSQVRMDRLKDRSYEQYF. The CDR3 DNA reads TGCGCCAGCAGCCAGGTTCGAATGGACAGGTTAAAGGACCGATCCTACGAGCAGTACTTC.